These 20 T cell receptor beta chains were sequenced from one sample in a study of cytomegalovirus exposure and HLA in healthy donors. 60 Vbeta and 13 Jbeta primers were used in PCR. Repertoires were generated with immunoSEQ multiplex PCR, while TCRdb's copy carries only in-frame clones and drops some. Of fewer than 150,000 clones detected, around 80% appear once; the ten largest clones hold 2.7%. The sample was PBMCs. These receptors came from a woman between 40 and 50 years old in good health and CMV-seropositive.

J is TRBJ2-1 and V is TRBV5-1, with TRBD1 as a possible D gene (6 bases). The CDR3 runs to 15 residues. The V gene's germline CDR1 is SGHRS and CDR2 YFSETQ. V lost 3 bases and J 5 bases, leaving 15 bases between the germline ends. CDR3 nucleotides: TGCGCCAGCAGCTCACAACAGGGAGTTAACAATGAGCAGTTCTTC. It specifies CASSSQQGVNNEQFF. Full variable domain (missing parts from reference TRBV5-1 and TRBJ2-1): KAGVTQTPRYLIKTRGQQVTLSCSPISGHRSVSWYQQTPGQGLQFLFEYFSETQRNKGNFPGRFSGRQFSNSRSEMNVSTLELGDSALYLCASSSQQGVNNEQFFGPGTRLTVL.

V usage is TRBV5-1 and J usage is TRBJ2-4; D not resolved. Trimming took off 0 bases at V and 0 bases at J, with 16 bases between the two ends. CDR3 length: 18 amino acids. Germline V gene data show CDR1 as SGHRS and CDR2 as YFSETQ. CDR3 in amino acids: CASSLGSRQPLAKNIQYF. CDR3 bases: TGCGCCAGCAGCTTGGGGTCGAGACAACCTCTAGCCAAAAACATTCAGTACTTC.

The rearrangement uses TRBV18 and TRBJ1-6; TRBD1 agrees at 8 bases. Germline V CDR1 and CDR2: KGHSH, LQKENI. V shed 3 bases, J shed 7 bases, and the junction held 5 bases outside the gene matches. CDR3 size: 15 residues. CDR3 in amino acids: CASSPLTGENSPLHF. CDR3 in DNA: TGTGCCAGCTCACCCCTGACAGGGGAGAATTCACCCCTCCACTTT.

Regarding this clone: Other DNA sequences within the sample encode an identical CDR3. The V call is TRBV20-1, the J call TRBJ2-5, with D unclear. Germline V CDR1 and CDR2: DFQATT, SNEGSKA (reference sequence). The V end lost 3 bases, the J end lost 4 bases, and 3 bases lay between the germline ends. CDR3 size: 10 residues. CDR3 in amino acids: CSARRETQYF. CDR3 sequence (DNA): TGCAGTGCTAGGAGAGAGACCCAGTACTTC.

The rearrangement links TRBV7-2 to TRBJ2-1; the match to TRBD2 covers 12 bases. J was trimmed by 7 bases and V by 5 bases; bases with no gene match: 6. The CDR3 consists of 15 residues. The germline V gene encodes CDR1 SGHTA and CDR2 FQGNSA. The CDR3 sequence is CASSPASGGANEQFF. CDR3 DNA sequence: TGTGCCAGCAGCCCCGCTAGCGGGGGGGCAAATGAGCAGTTCTTC.

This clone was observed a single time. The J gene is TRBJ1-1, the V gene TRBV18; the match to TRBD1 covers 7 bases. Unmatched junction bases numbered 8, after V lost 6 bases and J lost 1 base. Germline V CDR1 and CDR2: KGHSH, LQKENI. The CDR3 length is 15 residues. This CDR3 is CASSLDRVSNTEAFF. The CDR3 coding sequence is TGTGCCAGCTCTCTTGACAGGGTATCGAACACTGAAGCTTTCTTT. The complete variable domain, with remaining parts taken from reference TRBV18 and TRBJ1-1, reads NAGVMQNPRHLVRRRGQEARLRCSPMKGHSHVYWYRQLPEEGLKFMVYLQKENIIDESGMPKERFSAEFPKEGPSILRIQQVVRGDSAAYFCASSLDRVSNTEAFFGQGTRLTVV.

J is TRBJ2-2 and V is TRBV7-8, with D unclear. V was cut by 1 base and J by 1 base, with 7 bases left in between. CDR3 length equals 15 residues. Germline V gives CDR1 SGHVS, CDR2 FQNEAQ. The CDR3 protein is CASSLGPRNTGELFF. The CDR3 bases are TGTGCCAGCAGCTTAGGTCCCCGGAACACCGGGGAGCTGTTTTTT.

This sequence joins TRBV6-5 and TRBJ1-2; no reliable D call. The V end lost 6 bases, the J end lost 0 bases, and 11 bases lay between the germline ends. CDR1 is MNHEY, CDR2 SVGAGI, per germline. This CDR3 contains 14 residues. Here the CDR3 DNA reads TGTGCCAGCAGGAGTGAGGGAACTAACTATGGCTACACCTTC. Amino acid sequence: CASRSEGTNYGYTF.

The CDR3 DNA is TGCGCCAGCAGCCCCCGGACCGCCCCGGGGGATGGCTACACCTTC. This gives the protein CASSPRTAPGDGYTF. The J gene is TRBJ1-2, the V gene TRBV5-1, with TRBD1 as a possible D gene (5 bases). V lost 4 bases and J lost 6, with 19 bases in between. CDR3 length: 15 residues. Germline values: CDR1 SGHRS, CDR2 YFSETQ. Based on the CDR3 plus reference TRBV5-1 and TRBJ1-2, the full variable domain is KAGVTQTPRYLIKTRGQQVTLSCSPISGHRSVSWYQQTPGQGLQFLFEYFSETQRNKGNFPGRFSGRQFSNSRSEMNVSTLELGDSALYLCASSPRTAPGDGYTFGSGTRLTVV.

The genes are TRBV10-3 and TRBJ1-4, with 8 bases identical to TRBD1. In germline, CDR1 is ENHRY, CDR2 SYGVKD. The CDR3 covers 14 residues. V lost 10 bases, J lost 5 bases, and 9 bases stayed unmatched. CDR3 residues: CATSGGQANEKLFF. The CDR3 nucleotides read TGTGCCACCTCAGGGGGACAGGCAAATGAAAAACTGTTTTTT.

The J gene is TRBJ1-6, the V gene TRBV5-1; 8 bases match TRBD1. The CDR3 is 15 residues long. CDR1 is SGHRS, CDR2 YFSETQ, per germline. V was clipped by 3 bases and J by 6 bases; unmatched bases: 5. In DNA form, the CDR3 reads TGCGCCAGCAGCTCCTTTCAGGGGGCTAATTCACCCCTCCACTTT. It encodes CASSSFQGANSPLHF.

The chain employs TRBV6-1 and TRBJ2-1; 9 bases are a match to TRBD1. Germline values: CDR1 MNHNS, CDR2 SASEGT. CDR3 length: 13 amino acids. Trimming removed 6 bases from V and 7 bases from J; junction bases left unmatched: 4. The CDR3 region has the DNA TGTGCCAGCAGGGGGACAGGGTCGAATGAGCAGTTCTTC. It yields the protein CASRGTGSNEQFF.

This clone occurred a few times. CDR3 region: CASRAVGLDYEQYF. In DNA, the CDR3 is TGTGCCAGCAGGGCGGTGGGACTGGACTACGAGCAGTACTTC. This chain uses TRBV2 with TRBJ2-7; D might be TRBD2 (6 bases). The CDR3 spans 14 residues. Germline loops: CDR1 SNHLY, CDR2 FYNNEI. V lost 6 bases to trimming and J lost 3 bases, with 15 bases between them.

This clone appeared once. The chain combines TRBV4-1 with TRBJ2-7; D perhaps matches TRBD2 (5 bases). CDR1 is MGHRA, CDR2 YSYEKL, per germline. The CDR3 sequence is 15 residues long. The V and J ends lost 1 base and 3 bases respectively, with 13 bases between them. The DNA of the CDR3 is TGCGCCAGCAGCCAAGTAGAGGGCCCAGGCTACGAGCAGTACTTC. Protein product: CASSQVEGPGYEQYF.

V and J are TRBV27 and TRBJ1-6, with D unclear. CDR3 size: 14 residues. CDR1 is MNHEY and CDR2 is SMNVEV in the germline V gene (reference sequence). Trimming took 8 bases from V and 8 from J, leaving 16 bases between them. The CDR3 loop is CASVKRDGHSPLHF. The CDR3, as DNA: TGTGCCAGCGTTAAGCGGGATGGGCATTCACCCCTCCACTTT.

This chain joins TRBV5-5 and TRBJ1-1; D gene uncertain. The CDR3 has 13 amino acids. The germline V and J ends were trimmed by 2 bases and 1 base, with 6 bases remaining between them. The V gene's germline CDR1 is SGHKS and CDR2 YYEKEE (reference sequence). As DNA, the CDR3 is TGTGCCAGCAGCTTCAACGGGAACACTGAAGCTTTCTTT. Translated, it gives CASSFNGNTEAFF. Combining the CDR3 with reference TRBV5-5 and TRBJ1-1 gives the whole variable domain DAGVTQSPTHLIKTRGQQVTLRCSPISGHKSVSWYQQVLGQGPQFIFQYYEKEERGRGNFPDRFSARQFPNYSSELNVNALLLGDSALYLCASSFNGNTEAFFGQGTRLTVV.

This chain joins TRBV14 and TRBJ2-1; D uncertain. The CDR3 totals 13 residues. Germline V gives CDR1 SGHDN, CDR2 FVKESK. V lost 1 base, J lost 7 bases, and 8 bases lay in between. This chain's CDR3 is CASSQVSLNEQFF. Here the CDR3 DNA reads TGTGCCAGCAGCCAAGTTAGTTTGAATGAGCAGTTCTTC.

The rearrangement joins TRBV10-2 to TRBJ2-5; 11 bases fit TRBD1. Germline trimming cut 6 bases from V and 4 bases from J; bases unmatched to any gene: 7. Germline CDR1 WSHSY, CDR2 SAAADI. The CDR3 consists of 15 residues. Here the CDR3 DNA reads TGCGCCAGCAGGCCTCCGGGACAGGGGGGAGAGACCCAGTACTTC. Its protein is CASRPPGQGGETQYF.

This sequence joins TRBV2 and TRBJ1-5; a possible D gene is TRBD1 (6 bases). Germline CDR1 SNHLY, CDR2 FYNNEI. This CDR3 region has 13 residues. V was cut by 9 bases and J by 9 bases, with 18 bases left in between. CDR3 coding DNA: TGTGCCAGTAGCAGGGGTCCTCGGCCGCCCCAGCATTTT. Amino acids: CASSRGPRPPQHF.

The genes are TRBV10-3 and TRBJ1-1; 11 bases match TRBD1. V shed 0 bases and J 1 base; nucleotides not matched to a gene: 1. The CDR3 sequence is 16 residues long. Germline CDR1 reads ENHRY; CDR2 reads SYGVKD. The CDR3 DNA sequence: TGTGCCATCAGTGAGTCCGGGACAGGGGGGAACACTGAAGCTTTCTTT. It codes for CAISESGTGGNTEAFF.